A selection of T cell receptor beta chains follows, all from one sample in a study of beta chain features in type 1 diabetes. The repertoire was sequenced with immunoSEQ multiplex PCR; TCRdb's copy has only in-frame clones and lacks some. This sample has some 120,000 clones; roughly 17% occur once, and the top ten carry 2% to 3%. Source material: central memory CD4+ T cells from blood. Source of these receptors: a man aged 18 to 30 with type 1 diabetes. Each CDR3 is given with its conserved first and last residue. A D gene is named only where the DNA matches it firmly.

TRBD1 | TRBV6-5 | CASRQGQGFTGELFF
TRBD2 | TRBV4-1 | CASSLLAGPSSYEQYF
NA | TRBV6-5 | CASSRTAFNYGYTF
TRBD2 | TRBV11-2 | CASSFWPGGLAGANKQFF
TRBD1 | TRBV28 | CASSLTGVFYGYTF
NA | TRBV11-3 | CASSSSGGSNYEQYF
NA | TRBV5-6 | CASTASGAEAFF
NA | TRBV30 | CAWSVRVRETQYF
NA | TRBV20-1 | CSARVESKQYF
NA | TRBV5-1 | CASSLEGTPNEKLFF
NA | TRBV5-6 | CASSLAGRNYGYTF
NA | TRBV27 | CASSSQGQVTEQYF
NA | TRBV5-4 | CASSLLGAQFF
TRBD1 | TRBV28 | CASSSTGDRGRETQYF
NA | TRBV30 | CAWSGGTLETQYF
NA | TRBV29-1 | CSVADTATGVF
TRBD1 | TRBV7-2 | CASSWGQGNTEAFF
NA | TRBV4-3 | CASSQDSGRRETQYF
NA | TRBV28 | CASSFMNTEAFF
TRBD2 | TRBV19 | CASSAWTSGNDEQYF
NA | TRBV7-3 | CASSSNTGSTDTQYF
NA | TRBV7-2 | CASSSPAGETQYF
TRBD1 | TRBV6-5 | CASRRVLTGYNGYTF
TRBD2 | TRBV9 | CASSAGLAGGQETQYF
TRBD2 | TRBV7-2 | CASSSLGLGGYNEQFF
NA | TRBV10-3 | CAIRAQGWGYTF
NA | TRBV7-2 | CASSFVVQSSYNSPLHF
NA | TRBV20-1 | CSARDVYGYTF
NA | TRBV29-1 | CSASRDGQETQYF
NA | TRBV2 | CASSDSFGADTQYF
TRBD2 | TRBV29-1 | CSVGSSGGGYEQYF
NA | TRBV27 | CASSLSGDTQYF
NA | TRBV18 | CASSPSGDDSPLHF